This T cell receptor beta chain was identified during a study of radiation and T cells in renal cell carcinoma. Time point: baseline pretreatment blood. As for treatment: 15 Gy SBRT to primary tumor, nephrectomy 4 weeks later. Serial blood draws occurred at baseline and 2 and 4 weeks post-SBRT. Trimming stripped 2 bases from V and 9 bases from J, with 20 bases between. CDR1 and CDR2 (germline): SGHVS, FNYEAQ. The CDR3 is made up of 16 amino acids. Produced via immunoSEQ multiplex PCR; TCRdb's table is partial and in-frame only. The sample contains 130,000 or so clones, less than 90% of which appear only once.

Sequenced here: blood, sampled from a patient whose treatment included radiotherapy and nephrectomy. The V call is TRBV7-6, the J call TRBJ2-1; D might be TRBD2 (6 bases). This sequence was found in a woman between 45 and 60 years old with renal cell carcinoma. The DNA of the CDR3 is TGTGCCAGCAGCTTATCGACGGGGCAGGACGGGGGTGAGCAGTTCTTC. It yields the protein CASSLSTGQDGGEQFF.